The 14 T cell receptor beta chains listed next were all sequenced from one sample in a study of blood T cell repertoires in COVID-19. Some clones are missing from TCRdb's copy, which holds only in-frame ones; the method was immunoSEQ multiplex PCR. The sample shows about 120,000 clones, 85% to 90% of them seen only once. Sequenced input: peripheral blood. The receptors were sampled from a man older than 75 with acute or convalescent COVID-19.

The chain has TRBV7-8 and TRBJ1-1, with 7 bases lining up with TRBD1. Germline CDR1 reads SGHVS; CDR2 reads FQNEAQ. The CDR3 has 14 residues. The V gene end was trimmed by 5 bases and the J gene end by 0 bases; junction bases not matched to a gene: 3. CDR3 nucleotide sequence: TGTGCCAGCAGCCTAGGGACAGTGAACACTGAAGCTTTCTTT. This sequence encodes CASSLGTVNTEAFF.

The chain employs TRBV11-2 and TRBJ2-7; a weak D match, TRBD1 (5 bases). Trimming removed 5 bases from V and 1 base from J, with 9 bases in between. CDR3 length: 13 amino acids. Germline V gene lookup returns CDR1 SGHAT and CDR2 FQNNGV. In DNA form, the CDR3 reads TGTGCCAGCAGCCAACAGGTTTCCTACGAGCAGTACTTC. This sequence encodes CASSQQVSYEQYF. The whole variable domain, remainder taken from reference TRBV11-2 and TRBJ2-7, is EAGVAQSPRYKIIEKRQSVAFWCNPISGHATLYWYQQILGQGPKLLIQFQNNGVVDDSQLPKDRFSAERLKGVDSTLKIQPAKLEDSAVYLCASSQQVSYEQYFGPGTRLTVT.

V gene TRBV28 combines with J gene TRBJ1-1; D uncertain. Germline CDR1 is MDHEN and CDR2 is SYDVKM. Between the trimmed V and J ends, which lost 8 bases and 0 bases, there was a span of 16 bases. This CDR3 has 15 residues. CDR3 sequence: CASRAPAGMNTEAFF. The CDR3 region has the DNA TGTGCCAGCCGGGCCCCCGCGGGCATGAACACTGAAGCTTTCTTT.

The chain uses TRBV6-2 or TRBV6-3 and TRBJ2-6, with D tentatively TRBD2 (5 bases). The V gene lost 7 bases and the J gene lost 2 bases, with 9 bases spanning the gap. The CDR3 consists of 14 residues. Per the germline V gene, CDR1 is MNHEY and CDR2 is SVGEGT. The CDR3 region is CASIPGTGANVLTF. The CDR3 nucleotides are TGTGCCAGCATCCCCGGGACTGGGGCCAACGTCCTGACTTTC.

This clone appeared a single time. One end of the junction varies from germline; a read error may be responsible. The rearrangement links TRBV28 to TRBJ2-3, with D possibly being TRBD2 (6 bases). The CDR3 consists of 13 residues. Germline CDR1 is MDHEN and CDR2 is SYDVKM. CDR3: CASSFLLASAANF. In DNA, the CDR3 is TGTGCCAGCAGTTTTCTACTAGCTTCGGCCGCCAATTTT.

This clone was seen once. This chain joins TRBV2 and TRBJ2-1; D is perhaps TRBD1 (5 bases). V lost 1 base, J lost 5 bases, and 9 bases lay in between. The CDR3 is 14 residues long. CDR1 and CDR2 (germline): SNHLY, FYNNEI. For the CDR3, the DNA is TGTGCCAGCAGTGAAGTGACAGTCAACAATGAGCAGTTCTTC. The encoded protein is CASSEVTVNNEQFF.

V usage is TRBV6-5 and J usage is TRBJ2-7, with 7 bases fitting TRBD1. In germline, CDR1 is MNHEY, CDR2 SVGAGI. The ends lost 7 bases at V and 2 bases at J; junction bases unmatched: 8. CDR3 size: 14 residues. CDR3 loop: CASIRQDRTYEQYF. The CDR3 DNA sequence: TGTGCCAGCATCCGGCAGGACAGGACCTACGAGCAGTACTTC.

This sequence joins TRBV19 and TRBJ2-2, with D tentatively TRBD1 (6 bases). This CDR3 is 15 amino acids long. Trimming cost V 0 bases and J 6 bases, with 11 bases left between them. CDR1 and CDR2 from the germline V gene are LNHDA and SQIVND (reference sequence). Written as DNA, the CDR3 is TGTGCCAGTAGTATAGATGGGGCAGGGGCCGGGGAGCTGTTTTTT. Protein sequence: CASSIDGAGAGELFF.

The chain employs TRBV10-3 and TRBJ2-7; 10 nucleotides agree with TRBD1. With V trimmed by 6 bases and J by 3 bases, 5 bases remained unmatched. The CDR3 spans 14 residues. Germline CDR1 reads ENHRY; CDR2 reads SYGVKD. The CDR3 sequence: CAIRGTGAGYEQYF. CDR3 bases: TGTGCCATCAGGGGGACAGGGGCGGGCTACGAGCAGTACTTC.

Written as DNA, the CDR3 is TGTGCCAGCTCACCGTTTGACTCTAGGGCCAGGGGGGACACTGAAGCTTTCTTT. Translating gives CASSPFDSRARGDTEAFF. The V and J genes are TRBV18 and TRBJ1-1; 7 bases are shared with TRBD1. The CDR3 has 18 amino acids. CDR1 is KGHSH and CDR2 is LQKENI in the germline V gene. The trim removed 3 bases at V and 3 bases at J, leaving 16 bases unmatched.

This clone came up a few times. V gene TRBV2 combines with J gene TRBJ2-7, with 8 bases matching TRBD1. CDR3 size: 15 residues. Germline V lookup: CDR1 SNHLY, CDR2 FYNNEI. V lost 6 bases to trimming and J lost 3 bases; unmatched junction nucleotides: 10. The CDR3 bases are TGTGCCAGCAGGGAGAGACAGGGGAGAAACTACGAGCAGTACTTC. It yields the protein CASRERQGRNYEQYF.

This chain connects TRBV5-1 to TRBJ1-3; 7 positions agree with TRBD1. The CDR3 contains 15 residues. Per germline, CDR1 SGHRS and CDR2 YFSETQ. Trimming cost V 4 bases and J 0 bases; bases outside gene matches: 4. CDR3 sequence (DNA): TGCGCCAGCAGCCAGGGACAGCTCTCTGGAAACACCATATATTTT. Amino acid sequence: CASSQGQLSGNTIYF.

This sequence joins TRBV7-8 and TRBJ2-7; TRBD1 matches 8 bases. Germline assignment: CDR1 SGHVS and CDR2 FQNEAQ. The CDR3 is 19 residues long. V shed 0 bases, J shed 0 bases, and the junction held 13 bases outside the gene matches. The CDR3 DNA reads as TGTGCCAGCAGCTTAGCGGGGTGGGCAGGGGGCTCGAGCTCCTACGAGCAGTACTTC. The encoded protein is CASSLAGWAGGSSSYEQYF. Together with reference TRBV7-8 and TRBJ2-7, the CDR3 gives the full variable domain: GAGVSQSPRYKVAKRGQDVALRCDPISGHVSLFWYQQALGQGPEFLTYFQNEAQLDKSGLPSDRFFAERPEGSVSTLKIQRTQQEDSAVYLCASSLAGWAGGSSSYEQYFGPGTRLTVT.

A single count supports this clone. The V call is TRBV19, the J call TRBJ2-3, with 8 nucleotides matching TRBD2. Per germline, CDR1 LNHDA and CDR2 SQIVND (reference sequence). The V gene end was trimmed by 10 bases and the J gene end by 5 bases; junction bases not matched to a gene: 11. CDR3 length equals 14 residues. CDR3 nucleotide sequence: TGTGCCACCAAGAGCAGCGGGGGAAGAGATACGCAGTATTTT. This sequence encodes CATKSSGGRDTQYF.